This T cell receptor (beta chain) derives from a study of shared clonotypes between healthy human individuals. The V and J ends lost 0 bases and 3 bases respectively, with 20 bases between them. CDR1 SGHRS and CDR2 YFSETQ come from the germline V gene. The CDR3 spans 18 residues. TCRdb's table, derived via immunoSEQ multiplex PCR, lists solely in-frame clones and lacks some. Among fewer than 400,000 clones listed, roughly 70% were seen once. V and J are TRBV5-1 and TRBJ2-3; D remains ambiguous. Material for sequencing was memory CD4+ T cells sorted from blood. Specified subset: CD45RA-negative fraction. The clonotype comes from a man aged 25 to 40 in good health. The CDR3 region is CASSLEGVSGRRTDTQYF. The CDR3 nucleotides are TGCGCCAGCAGCTTGGAGGGTGTCTCCGGCCGAAGGACAGATACGCAGTATTTT.